Following are 10 T cell receptor beta chains from one sample sequenced in a study of post-analysis software for immune sequencing data. Their target antigens are unknown. Presence of unique molecular identifiers characterized the TCR beta cDNA libraries. One entry per CDR3 protein, called by TCRdb with MiXCR from the PCR reads. The data contain about 820,000 distinct CDR3 sequences, under 70% of them seen just once; the ten biggest clones take up 4% to 5.5%. Notes on the study in general: There were roughly five TRBV segments more frequent in patients than controls, and TRBV5-6, TRBV5-1 and TRBV20-1 were among them.

Sequencing was done on a sample of blood. These receptors were collected from a girl under 18 with multiple sclerosis.

The V call is TRBV29-1, the J call TRBJ2-1, with D possibly matching TRBD1 (6 bases). Trimming took 5 bases from V and 2 from J, leaving 10 bases between them. The CDR3 loop spans 13 amino acids. Germline CDR1 and CDR2: SQVTM and ANQGSEA. This CDR3 is CSVRQVTYNEQFF. CDR3 nucleotides: TGCAGCGTTCGACAGGTTACCTACAATGAGCAGTTCTTC.

Comment on this clonotype: A far larger clone differs by one base, so this is likely a read error. The J gene is TRBJ2-7, the V gene TRBV12-3 or TRBV12-4; 7 bases match TRBD1. The CDR3 has 12 amino acids. Trimming took 4 bases from V and 6 from J; bases not matched to a gene: 3. The CDR3 nucleotides are TGTGCCAGCAGTTCACAGGGGTTCGAGCAGTACTTC. It encodes CASSSQGFEQYF.

The J gene is TRBJ2-7, the V gene TRBV20-1; 8 bases fit TRBD1. CDR1 is DFQATT, CDR2 SNEGSKA, per germline (reference sequence). V shed 0 bases and J 5 bases; nucleotides not matched to a gene: 9. The CDR3 spans 15 residues. CDR3 amino acids: CSARDRRQGKNEQYF. CDR3 nucleotide sequence: TGCAGTGCTAGAGACAGACGACAGGGGAAGAACGAGCAGTACTTC.

The chain combines TRBV15 with TRBJ2-5, with D perhaps TRBD2 (6 bases). The germline gives CDR1 LNHNV, CDR2 YYDKDF (reference sequence). V dropped 0 bases and J dropped 6 bases, with 17 bases sitting between them. The CDR3 sequence is 16 residues long. The CDR3 DNA reads as TGTGCCACCAGCAGAGATCCGTGGGAGGACTCAAAGACCCAGTACTTC. Translation gives CATSRDPWEDSKTQYF.

The chain couples TRBV5-1 to TRBJ1-2; no reliable D call. The CDR3 totals 14 residues. Germline assignment: CDR1 SGHRS and CDR2 YFSETQ. Between the trimmed V and J ends, which lost 0 bases and 8 bases, there was a span of 14 bases. DNA for the CDR3: TGCGCCAGCAGCTTGGTCTCGGGTTCGGAGGGCTACACCTTC. Its protein is CASSLVSGSEGYTF.

This chain's CDR3 is CASSGNGETDTQYF. The CDR3 DNA follows: TGTGCCAGCAGTGGAAACGGGGAGACAGATACGCAGTATTTT. The gene calls are TRBV6-4 and TRBJ2-3; D might be TRBD2 (5 bases). V was cut by 4 bases and J by 3 bases, with 11 bases left in between. In germline, CDR1 is MRHNA, CDR2 SNTAGT. The CDR3 spans 14 residues.

The genes are TRBV20-1 and TRBJ2-4; D possibly uses TRBD1 or TRBD2 (5 bases each). The CDR3 covers 17 residues. V was pared by 0 bases and J by 0 bases, with 15 bases between. The germline CDR1 and CDR2 sequences are DFQATT and SNEGSKA (reference sequence). CDR3 sequence reads: CSARDPYGDLAKNIQYF. DNA for the CDR3: TGCAGTGCTAGAGATCCATACGGGGACCTAGCCAAAAACATTCAGTACTTC.

About this clonotype itself: Given a much more abundant clone one base away, this may be a read error. The chain joins TRBV12-3 or TRBV12-4 to TRBJ2-1; D perhaps matches TRBD2 (5 bases). This CDR3 comprises 12 residues. V was shortened by 3 bases and J by 12 bases, with 12 bases between the two germline ends. The CDR3 protein is CASSFGRDGQFF. As DNA, the CDR3 is TGTGCCAGCAGTTTTGGGAGAGATGGGCAGTTCTTC.

In this sample, this clonotype turned up once. The V call is TRBV4-2, the J call TRBJ1-2; no firm D call. Germline V gene data show CDR1 as LGHNA and CDR2 as YNFKEQ. Trimming cost V 1 base and J 0 bases, with 21 bases left between them. This CDR3 spans 19 amino acids. Written as DNA, the CDR3 is TGTGCCAGCAGCCAAGGACCTCTCCAACCCATTAAGGCTAACTATGGCTACACCTTC. Translated: CASSQGPLQPIKANYGYTF.

The chain employs TRBV4-1 and TRBJ2-7; D tentatively reads TRBD1 or TRBD2 (6 bases each). The CDR3 contains 15 residues. Germline CDR1 MGHRA, CDR2 YSYEKL. Trimming took 0 bases from V and 0 from J, leaving 9 bases between them. The CDR3 here is CASSQEWGASYEQYF. The CDR3 DNA sequence: TGCGCCAGCAGCCAAGAATGGGGGGCCTCCTACGAGCAGTACTTC.